This TCR beta chain was captured by sequencing in a study of blood T cells in healthy people across ages. Study-wide results and caveats: Observed TCR beta diversity showed a strong correlation with the percentage of naive T cells as measured by flow cytometry. Reliance upon unsorted PBMCs precluded definitive naive versus antigen-experienced comparison. Observed TCR beta diversity per million T cells went down as age went up. This fall followed a roughly linear course with age.

Primers used in a second PCR of about 7 to 12 cycles were a sample-barcoded 5' primer and a J-beta primer mix. TCRdb processed the 5' RACE reads anew with MiXCR; each CDR3 protein has one entry. This table has around 1.1 million distinct CDR3 sequences, around two fifths appearing once. Points on this clonotype: Its antigen is undetermined.

The CDR3 has 11 residues. Germline V gene lookup returns CDR1 SGHAT and CDR2 FQDESV (reference sequence). Deletions cut 7 bases from V and 5 bases from J, with 8 bases between. The donors, aged 6 to 90, were healthy Caucasians from Russia. The receptor's source is a man between 18 and 35 years old in good health. Sequenced: blood. The chain joins TRBV11-1 to TRBJ1-1; no reliable D call. The CDR3 DNA sequence: TGTGCCAGCACCTATGGGACTGAAGCTTTCTTT. Its protein product is CASTYGTEAFF.